One and the same sample provided the 16 T cell receptor beta chains below, sequenced in a study of blood T cell repertoires in COVID-19. The table came from immunoSEQ multiplex PCR; TCRdb's copy has only in-frame clones and leaves some out. This sample has roughly 140,000 clones, with under 85% found just once. Input material: peripheral blood. These receptors came from a human donor in a cohort sampled during active COVID-19.

This chain uses TRBV5-1 with TRBJ2-7, with 9 bases identical to TRBD1. With 0 bases clipped from V and 5 bases from J, the junction kept 3 bases outside the gene matches. CDR3 length: 14 amino acids. CDR1 is SGHRS and CDR2 is YFSETQ in the germline V gene. CDR3 residues: CASSLVDRGNEQYF. The CDR3 DNA reads as TGCGCCAGCAGCTTGGTCGACAGGGGGAACGAGCAGTACTTC.

V usage is TRBV7-2 and J usage is TRBJ2-1; D is perhaps TRBD2 (5 bases). The CDR3 contains 12 residues. Per germline, CDR1 SGHTA and CDR2 FQGNSA. Trimming left V 8 bases short and J 0 bases short, with 5 bases between. This CDR3 is CASGSSYNEQFF. The CDR3 region has the DNA TGTGCCAGCGGGAGCTCCTACAATGAGCAGTTCTTC.

For the CDR3, the DNA is TGTGCCAGCAGCTTATCCGGGACAGAAGGGGAGACCCAGTACTTC. Translation: CASSLSGTEGETQYF. V usage is TRBV7-3 and J usage is TRBJ2-5; 7 positions match TRBD1. This CDR3 spans 15 amino acids. Germline lookup yields CDR1 SGHTA and CDR2 FQGTGA. V lost 2 bases and J lost 5; bases outside the gene matches: 8.

The rearrangement links TRBV27 to TRBJ2-2, with D possibly matching TRBD2 (5 bases). Between the trimmed V and J ends, which lost 2 bases and 9 bases, there was a span of 10 bases. CDR3 length: 13 amino acids. Per the germline V gene, CDR1 is MNHEY and CDR2 is SMNVEV (reference sequence). The CDR3 is CASSLERRRELFF. CDR3 in DNA: TGTGCCAGCAGTTTAGAGCGGAGAAGGGAGCTGTTTTTT.

V and J are TRBV6-4 and TRBJ1-1; D is unclear. The CDR3 covers 13 residues. CDR1 is MRHNA and CDR2 is SNTAGT in the germline V gene. Between the trimmed V and J ends, which lost 4 bases and 6 bases, there was a span of 12 bases. Here the CDR3 reads CASSAFRGAEAFF. DNA for the CDR3: TGTGCCAGCAGTGCTTTTCGGGGTGCTGAAGCTTTCTTT.

The rearrangement links TRBV19 to TRBJ1-5; tentatively, D is TRBD1 (5 bases). CDR1 is LNHDA, CDR2 SQIVND, per germline (reference sequence). V lost 2 bases and J 3 bases, leaving 20 bases between the germline ends. The CDR3 consists of 18 residues. This CDR3 is CASSIKWFGGNDNQPQHF. DNA of the CDR3: TGTGCCAGTAGTATAAAGTGGTTTGGGGGGAATGACAATCAGCCCCAGCATTTT.

This clone was detected a few times. CDR3 DNA: TGTGCCAGCAGTGAAGGGGGACTACTCCATACGCAGTATTTT. Protein: CASSEGGLLHTQYF. The chain has TRBV6-1 and TRBJ2-3; 7 bases fit TRBD2. CDR1 is MNHNS and CDR2 is SASEGT in the germline V gene. The CDR3 extends over 14 amino acids. The ends lost 1 base at V and 7 bases at J; junction bases unmatched: 5.

V usage is TRBV11-2 and J usage is TRBJ2-7; 7 bases map to TRBD1. J gave up 6 bases and V 5 bases, and 10 bases lay outside the gene matches. The CDR3 is 14 residues long. Germline V gene lookup returns CDR1 SGHAT and CDR2 FQNNGV. In nucleotides, the CDR3 is TGTGCCAGCAGCCCTAGACAGGGAGCGTTCGAGCAGTACTTC. As protein: CASSPRQGAFEQYF.

As to this clone: Other DNA sequences in the sample encode the same CDR3. The chain is built from TRBV7-2 and TRBJ2-7, with 7 positions matching TRBD2. In germline, CDR1 is SGHTA, CDR2 FQGNSA. The CDR3 consists of 14 residues. Trimming cost V 3 bases and J 0 bases; bases outside gene matches: 2. The CDR3 coding sequence is TGTGCCAGCAGCTTTAGGACTAGCTCCTACGAGCAGTACTTC. It codes for CASSFRTSSYEQYF.

The gene calls are TRBV3-1 (or the pseudogene TRBV3-2) and TRBJ2-3, with D perhaps TRBD2 (5 bases). The germline V and J ends were trimmed by 4 bases and 2 bases, with 13 bases remaining between them. CDR1 and CDR2 from the germline V gene are LGHDT and YNNKEL (reference sequence). The CDR3 runs to 15 residues. The CDR3 coding sequence is TGTGCCAGCAGCCGAGACACTAGTCACACAGATACGCAGTATTTT. It is translated as CASSRDTSHTDTQYF.

This chain joins TRBV6-2 or TRBV6-3 and TRBJ2-5; 11 bases match TRBD2. V lost 4 bases and J lost 1; bases outside the gene matches: 5. From germline, CDR1 is MNHEY and CDR2 SVGEGT. This CDR3 has 16 residues. For the CDR3, the DNA is TGTGCCAGCAGTTTCCGACTAGCGGGGAGCCAAGAGACCCAGTACTTC. This gives the protein CASSFRLAGSQETQYF.

The rearrangement links TRBV3-1 (or the pseudogene TRBV3-2) to TRBJ2-2; TRBD2 matches at 9 bases. Germline values: CDR1 LGHDT, CDR2 YNNKEL (reference sequence). J gave up 0 bases and V 2 bases, and 7 bases lay outside the gene matches. The CDR3 loop spans 18 amino acids. Written as DNA, the CDR3 is TGTGCCAGCAGCCAATCGCGGGGGGGCGTCTCGAACACCGGGGAGCTGTTTTTT. Encoded protein: CASSQSRGGVSNTGELFF.

V usage is TRBV9 and J usage is TRBJ2-3, with D tentatively TRBD1 (5 bases). The CDR3 loop spans 16 amino acids. The germline gives CDR1 SGDLS, CDR2 YYNGEE. Trimming shortened V by 0 bases and J by 2 bases, and 13 bases separated the two germline ends. In nucleotides, the CDR3 is TGTGCCAGCAGCGTAGCTATAACAGGAGTCACAGATACGCAGTATTTT. As protein: CASSVAITGVTDTQYF.

This clone was seen a single time. The gene calls are TRBV6-6 and TRBJ1-3, with unresolved D. Germline CDR1 MNHNY, CDR2 SVGAGI (reference sequence). The CDR3 covers 15 residues. V was shortened by 6 bases and J by 0 bases, with 12 bases between the two germline ends. CDR3 amino acids: CASSLGESSGNTIYF. The CDR3, as DNA: TGTGCCAGCAGCCTTGGGGAGAGCTCTGGAAACACCATATATTTT.

The rearrangement links TRBV15 to TRBJ1-5; D gene uncertain. The CDR3 is made up of 15 amino acids. CDR1 and CDR2 from the germline V gene are LNHNV and YYDKDF (reference sequence). Deletions cut 3 bases from V and 0 bases from J, with 9 bases between. CDR3 loop: CATSSPGYSNQPQHF. The CDR3 bases are TGTGCCACCAGCAGTCCAGGTTATAGCAATCAGCCCCAGCATTTT.

The V gene is TRBV7-9, the J gene TRBJ2-3, with D possibly TRBD1 on 6 matching bases. There are 14 residues in the CDR3. Between the trimmed V and J ends, which lost 5 bases and 2 bases, there was a span of 11 bases. Germline V CDR1 and CDR2: SEHNR, FQNEAQ (reference sequence). The DNA of the CDR3 is TGTGCCAGCAGCATTACAGGGCCCACAGATACGCAGTATTTT. The encoded protein is CASSITGPTDTQYF.